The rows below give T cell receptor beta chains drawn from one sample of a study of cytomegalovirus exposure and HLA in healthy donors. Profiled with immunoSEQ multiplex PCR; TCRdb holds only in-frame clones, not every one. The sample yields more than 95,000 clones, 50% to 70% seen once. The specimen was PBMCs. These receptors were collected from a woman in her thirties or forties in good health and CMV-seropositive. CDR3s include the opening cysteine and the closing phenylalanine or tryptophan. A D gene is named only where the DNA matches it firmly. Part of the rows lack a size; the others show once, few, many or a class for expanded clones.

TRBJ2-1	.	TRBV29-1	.	TGCAGCGTTGAGTACAGGGGGGGTCTTGAGGAGCAGTTCTTC	CSVEYRGGLEEQFF
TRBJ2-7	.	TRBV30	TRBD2	TGTGCCTGGAGTCCCCGGGGGATAGCGGGTGGAATTGGCGAGCAGTACTTC	CAWSPRGIAGGIGEQYF
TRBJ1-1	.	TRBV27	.	TGTGCCAGCAGTCCGTACGACTTACGGGACAATCAGCAAGCTTTCTTT	CASSPYDLRDNQQAFF
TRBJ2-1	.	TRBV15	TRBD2	TGTGCCACCAGCAGATCCCCCGGACTAGCGGATTACAATGAGCAGTTCTTC	CATSRSPGLADYNEQFF
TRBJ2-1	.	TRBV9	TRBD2	TGTGCCAGCAGCTCCGTCGGAGCGGGAGGAACTGTGCCCCTTAGGGGTGAGCAGTTCTTC	CASSSVGAGGTVPLRGEQFF
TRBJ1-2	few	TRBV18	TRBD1	TGTGCCAGCTCACTCCTGACAGGGACGAAGAACTATGGCTACACCTTC	CASSLLTGTKNYGYTF
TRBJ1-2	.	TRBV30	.	TGTGCCTGGCGGATCGGATTGGCAGGGTCTGGCTACACCTTC	CAWRIGLAGSGYTF
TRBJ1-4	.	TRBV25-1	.	TGTGCCAGCAGTGGGAGTGGAACGGGGGGGAAACTGTTTTTT	CASSGSGTGGKLFF
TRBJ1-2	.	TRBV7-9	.	TGTGCCAGCAGCTTAGAGGTGGGGGCAGGACGGAGCTACACCTTC	CASSLEVGAGRSYTF
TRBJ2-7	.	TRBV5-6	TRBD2	TGTGCCAGCAGCCGAGCCCCGACTAGCGGGAGGGCCTACGAGCAGTACTTC	CASSRAPTSGRAYEQYF
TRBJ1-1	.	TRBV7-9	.	TGTGCCAGCAGCTCCGGGGAAGTATTAAACACTGAAGCTTTCTTT	CASSSGEVLNTEAFF
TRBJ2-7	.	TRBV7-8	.	TGTGCCAGCAGCGCCGTACCGGGCGGGCTTTCCTACGAGCAGTACTTC	CASSAVPGGLSYEQYF
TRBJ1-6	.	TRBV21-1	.	TGTGCCAGCAAGGTGGGGGAGGGGGAAGAGAATTCACCCCTCCACTTT	CASKVGEGEENSPLHF
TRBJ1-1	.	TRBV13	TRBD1	TGTGCCAGCTCGAGGGGGCGGACTGAAGCTTTCTTT	CASSRGRTEAFF
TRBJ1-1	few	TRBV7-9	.	TGTTCCAGCAGCTTCCCTCAGGGTGAAGCTTTCTTT	CSSSFPQGEAFF
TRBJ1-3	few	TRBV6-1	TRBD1	TGTGCCAGCAGCCTAACGACAGGGGCTGAAAACACCATATATTTT	CASSLTTGAENTIYF
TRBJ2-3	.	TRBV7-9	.	TGTGCCAGCAGCCTACCTCCCACAGATACGCAGTATTTT	CASSLPPTDTQYF
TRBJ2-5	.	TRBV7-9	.	TGTGCCAGCAGCCTTGATAGTGTCAAGACCCAGTACTTC	CASSLDSVKTQYF
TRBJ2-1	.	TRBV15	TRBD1	TGTGCCACCAGCAGTCCCTCGACAGGGGGCCCCCCTTCGAGTCAGTTCTTC	CATSSPSTGGPPSSQFF
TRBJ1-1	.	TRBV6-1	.	TGTGCCAGCAGTGAATTCGGTAGTAGGAACACTGAAGCTTTCTTT	CASSEFGSRNTEAFF
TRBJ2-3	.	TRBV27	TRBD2	TGTGCCAGCAGTTTACTAGCGGCTAGCACAGATACGCAGTATTTT	CASSLLAASTDTQYF
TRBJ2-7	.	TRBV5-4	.	TGTGCCAGCAGGGGAGGACAGGACTCCTACGAGCAGTACTTC	CASRGGQDSYEQYF
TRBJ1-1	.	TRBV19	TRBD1	TGTGCCAGTACTCTCGGGACAGCGAACACTGAAGCTTTCTTT	CASTLGTANTEAFF
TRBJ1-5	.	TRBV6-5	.	TGTGCCAGCAGTCAGGGCAACAATCAGCCCCAGCATTTT	CASSQGNNQPQHF
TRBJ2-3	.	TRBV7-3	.	TGTGCCAGCAGCTCGGACTCCGGTTTGCGTTCTGATACGCAGTATTTT	CASSSDSGLRSDTQYF
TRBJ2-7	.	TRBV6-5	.	TGTGCCAGCAGTTACGACTTGTACTACGAGCAGTACTTC	CASSYDLYYEQYF
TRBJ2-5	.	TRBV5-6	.	TGTGCCAGCAGCCTCTCTCTGTCTCGAGAGCAGTACTTC	CASSLSLSREQYF
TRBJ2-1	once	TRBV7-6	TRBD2	TGTGCCAGCAGCTTTCTTCATCCAAGGGGACTAGCCTACAATGAGCAGTTCTTC	CASSFLHPRGLAYNEQFF
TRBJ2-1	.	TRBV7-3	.	TGTGCCAGCAGCTCGGACTGGTCCAATGAGCAGTTCTTC	CASSSDWSNEQFF
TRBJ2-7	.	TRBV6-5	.	TGTGCCAGCAGCGGGGGGGACAGGGTTACCTACGAGCAGTACTTC	CASSGGDRVTYEQYF
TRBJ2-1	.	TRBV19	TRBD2	TGTGCCAGTAGTATCCGAGCTCGGACTAGCGACAGAGGGTCCTACAATGAGCAGTTCTTC	CASSIRARTSDRGSYNEQFF
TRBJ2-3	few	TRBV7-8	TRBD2	TGTGCCAGCAGATTAATAGCGGGAGGGCCAGATACGCAGTATTTT	CASRLIAGGPDTQYF
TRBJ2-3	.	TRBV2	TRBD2	TGTGCCAGCACCCCTGGGGAGGGAACAGATACGCAGTATTTT	CASTPGEGTDTQYF
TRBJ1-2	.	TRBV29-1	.	TGCAGCGTTGAAGGGAGGACGAGCTATGGCTACACCTTC	CSVEGRTSYGYTF
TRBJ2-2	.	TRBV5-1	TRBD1	TGCGCCACCCAGGGACAGCCAAACACCGGGGAGCTGTTTTTT	CATQGQPNTGELFF
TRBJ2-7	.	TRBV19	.	TGTGCCAGTAGTATTGGCCACGAGCAGTACTTC	CASSIGHEQYF
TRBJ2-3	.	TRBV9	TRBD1	TGTGCCAGCAGTTTGACAGGGTCGACAGATACGCAGTATTTT	CASSLTGSTDTQYF
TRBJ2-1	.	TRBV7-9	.	TGTGCCAGCAGTCCGGATGAGCAGTTCTTC	CASSPDEQFF
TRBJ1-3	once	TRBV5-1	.	TGCGCCAGCAGTCCACCCAGCTCTGGAAACACCATATATTTT	CASSPPSSGNTIYF
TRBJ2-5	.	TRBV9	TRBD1	TGTGCCAGCAGCACCCGCGGGACAGGGCAAGAGACCCAGTACTTC	CASSTRGTGQETQYF